The T cell receptor beta chain under discussion was sequenced for a study of blood T cell repertoires in COVID-19. Across the study: Some COVID-19 samples were acute and others convalescent; all came from the United States, Italy and Spain. PBMCs, B-cell-depleted T cells, or T cells provided the cDNA or gDNA that made up the material.

CDR3 length: 15 amino acids. V lost 5 bases to trimming and J lost 3 bases; unmatched junction nucleotides: 4. Germline V gene sequence: CDR1 LGHDT, CDR2 YNNKEL (reference sequence). Libraries were prepared by immunoSEQ multiplex PCR; TCRdb keeps only in-frame clonotypes and omits some of them. In the table there are 200,000 to 250,000 clones, around 82% of which are singletons. The receptor comes from a woman aged 55 to 70 with acute or convalescent COVID-19. The sequenced sample was peripheral blood. J is TRBJ2-1 and V is TRBV3-1 (or the pseudogene TRBV3-2), with 10 nucleotides matching TRBD2. This chain's CDR3 is CASSSLAGDYNEQFF. DNA for the CDR3: TGTGCCAGCAGCTCCCTAGCGGGGGACTACAATGAGCAGTTCTTC.